This T cell receptor beta chain was identified in a study of cytomegalovirus exposure and HLA in healthy donors. V was trimmed by 4 bases and J by 7 bases, leaving 15 bases between them. The CDR3 runs 14 residues. The germline CDR1 and CDR2 sequences are SGHRS and YFSETQ. This PCR relied on a set of 60 Vbeta primers and 13 Jbeta primers. Clones were sequenced by immunoSEQ multiplex PCR, and TCRdb holds only the in-frame ones, with some missing. The sample includes 150,000 or so clones, 70% to 80% seen only once; the top ten take around 1.6%. This TCR was sampled from a female donor in good health and CMV-seronegative. Specimen: PBMCs. This chain links TRBV5-1 with TRBJ2-1; tentative D call: TRBD2 (6 bases). The CDR3 sequence is CASSLGGEWNEQFF. CDR3 in DNA: TGCGCCAGCAGCCTTGGAGGGGAGTGGAATGAGCAGTTCTTC.